The 14 T cell receptor beta chains listed next were all sequenced from one sample in a study of blood T cell repertoires in COVID-19. This table comes from immunoSEQ multiplex PCR, and its TCRdb copy is limited to in-frame clones, with some not included. The sample includes some 89,000 clones, approximately 89% of them seen just once. Sequencing was carried out using peripheral blood. The receptors derive from a man aged 45-65 years with acute or convalescent COVID-19.

V and J are TRBV13 and TRBJ2-6; TRBD2 matches 7 bases. Per the germline V gene, CDR1 is PRHDT and CDR2 is FYEKMQ (reference sequence). With V trimmed by 4 bases and J by 0 bases, 6 bases remained unmatched. The CDR3 totals 17 residues. The CDR3 is CASSWEAGSSGANVLTF. The CDR3 nucleotides read TGTGCCAGCAGCTGGGAAGCGGGGAGCTCTGGGGCCAACGTCCTGACTTTC.

The rearrangement uses TRBV6-5 and TRBJ2-7; TRBD2 is a possible D gene (5 bases). V lost 2 bases and J lost 1, with 9 bases in between. CDR1 and CDR2 from the germline V gene are MNHEY and SVGAGI. The CDR3 sequence is 14 residues long. The CDR3 loop is CASSYGERSYEQYF. Written as DNA, the CDR3 is TGTGCCAGCAGTTACGGGGAGAGGTCCTACGAGCAGTACTTC.

The J gene is TRBJ1-2, the V gene TRBV11-2, with 9 positions matching TRBD1. CDR3 length: 14 residues. Germline lookup yields CDR1 SGHAT and CDR2 FQNNGV. V lost 5 bases to trimming and J lost 6 bases; unmatched junction nucleotides: 7. CDR3 DNA: TGTGCCAGCAGCAGACCGGGACAGGGACATGGCTACACCTTC. Translating it yields CASSRPGQGHGYTF.

There are a few counts of this clone. This rearrangement joins TRBV2 to TRBJ2-1, with 11 nucleotides matching TRBD1. The ends lost 3 bases at V and 3 bases at J; junction bases unmatched: 1. The CDR3 length is 15 residues. Germline V gives CDR1 SNHLY, CDR2 FYNNEI. The DNA for the CDR3 is TGTGCCAGCAGTGAGGGACAGGGGGTCTACAATGAGCAGTTCTTC. Protein sequence: CASSEGQGVYNEQFF.

V gene TRBV7-3 combines with J gene TRBJ2-1; TRBD2 matches 11 bases. CDR1 SGHTA and CDR2 FQGTGA come from the germline V gene. The ends lost 1 base at V and 4 bases at J; junction bases unmatched: 3. The CDR3 runs to 16 residues. The CDR3 here is CASSLRRTSGYNEQFF. The CDR3 DNA reads TGTGCCAGCAGCTTAAGACGGACTAGCGGGTACAATGAGCAGTTCTTC.

The genes are TRBV5-6 and TRBJ2-1; D not certain. CDR3 size: 14 residues. Germline CDR1 SGHDT, CDR2 YYEEEE. V dropped 1 base and J dropped 0 bases, with 5 bases sitting between them. The CDR3 here is CASSLRSSYNEQFF. CDR3 nucleotides: TGTGCCAGCAGCTTGAGGAGCTCCTACAATGAGCAGTTCTTC.

V is TRBV4-1 and J is TRBJ2-2; D is undetermined. V was pared by 6 bases and J by 3 bases, with 14 bases between. CDR3 size: 15 residues. Germline CDR1 and CDR2: MGHRA and YSYEKL. Here the CDR3 DNA reads TGCGCCAGCAGTCCGGTGGTGTCGGACACCGGGGAGCTGTTTTTT. Its translation is CASSPVVSDTGELFF.

The V gene is TRBV4-1, the J gene TRBJ2-7; the D is unclear. The germline V and J ends were trimmed by 0 bases and 3 bases, with 9 bases remaining between them. Germline CDR1 reads MGHRA; CDR2 reads YSYEKL. CDR3 length: 14 residues. In DNA, the CDR3 is TGCGCCAGCAGCCAAGATCTGCGAAGCTACGAGCAGTACTTC. This sequence encodes CASSQDLRSYEQYF.

This rearrangement joins TRBV19 to TRBJ1-6; 7 bases align to TRBD1. CDR3 size: 14 residues. Germline V gene sequence: CDR1 LNHDA, CDR2 SQIVND (reference sequence). Unmatched junction bases numbered 3, after V lost 6 bases and J lost 4 bases. The CDR3 sequence is CASRRGQYNSPLHF. The CDR3 bases are TGTGCCAGTAGGAGGGGACAGTATAATTCACCCCTCCACTTT.

The V and J genes are TRBV18 and TRBJ2-2; D perhaps matches TRBD2 (6 bases). Germline CDR1 is KGHSH and CDR2 is LQKENI. The CDR3 loop spans 14 amino acids. Trimming removed 6 bases from V and 9 bases from J, with 17 bases in between. CDR3 in amino acids: CASSPRTSSWELFF. The DNA for the CDR3 is TGTGCCAGCTCGCCCAGAACTAGCTCCTGGGAGCTGTTTTTT.

This chain connects TRBV11-2 to TRBJ2-3, with a possible D match to TRBD1 (5 bases). The CDR3 consists of 15 residues. Trimming removed 3 bases from V and 2 bases from J, with 12 bases in between. CDR1 and CDR2 (germline): SGHAT, FQNNGV. The DNA of the CDR3 is TGTGCCAGCAGCTTCCTTGGGGCACTCACAGATACGCAGTATTTT. This sequence encodes CASSFLGALTDTQYF.

V gene TRBV5-1 combines with J gene TRBJ2-3; D uncertain. Trimming removed 2 bases at V and 1 base at J, with 5 bases between. The CDR3 is made up of 13 amino acids. Germline V gene sequence: CDR1 SGHRS, CDR2 YFSETQ. The CDR3, as DNA: TGCGCCAGCAGCTTTAGTGGCACAGATACGCAGTATTTT. Translated, it gives CASSFSGTDTQYF.

This chain uses TRBV19 with TRBJ1-1, with a weak D call TRBD1 (5 bases). This CDR3 comprises 14 residues. V was clipped by 9 bases and J by 4 bases, with 18 bases between them. CDR1 and CDR2 (germline): LNHDA, SQIVND (reference sequence). The CDR3 is CASGGGWRSTEAFF. CDR3 bases: TGTGCCAGCGGGGGAGGGTGGAGGAGCACTGAAGCTTTCTTT.

The rearrangement uses TRBV5-6 and TRBJ1-2; 9 bases map to TRBD1. This CDR3 has 15 residues. V was clipped by 4 bases and J by 2 bases; unmatched bases: 6. CDR1 is SGHDT and CDR2 is YYEEEE in the germline V gene. The CDR3, as DNA: TGTGCCAGCAGCCTGCTTGGACAGGGGAACTATGGCTACACCTTC. Translated: CASSLLGQGNYGYTF.